These 5 T cell receptor beta chains were sequenced from one sample in a study of radiotherapy plus CTLA-4 blockade in lung cancer. Only in-frame clones appear in the TCRdb table, and some are missing; sequencing was by immunoSEQ multiplex PCR. The sample has about 45,000 clones, 55% to 80% seen once. The specimen was peripheral blood, collected from a patient treated with radiotherapy plus ipilimumab. The receptors shown here come from a human donor with non-small cell lung cancer who had a complete response to radiotherapy plus ipilimumab.

The sample holds a few counts of this clone. The genes are TRBV14 and TRBJ2-2, with D hard to call. Germline V gene sequence: CDR1 SGHDN, CDR2 FVKESK. This CDR3 has 14 amino acids. V was shortened by 4 bases and J by 1 base, with 7 bases between the two germline ends. The CDR3 bases are TGTGCCAGCAGCCTCCAGGTGAACACCGGGGAGCTGTTTTTT. Translated: CASSLQVNTGELFF. The full variable domain, with the rest looked up from reference TRBV14 and TRBJ2-2, is EAGVTQFPSHSVIEKGQTVTLRCDPISGHDNLYWYRRVMGKEIKFLLHFVKESKQDESGMPNNRFLAERTGGTYSTLKVQPAELEDSGVYFCASSLQVNTGELFFGEGSRLTVL.

J is TRBJ1-6 and V is TRBV5-6; perhaps TRBD1 as D (6 bases). In germline, CDR1 is SGHDT, CDR2 YYEEEE. The CDR3 length is 14 residues. V was pared by 0 bases and J by 9 bases, with 10 bases between. DNA of the CDR3: TGTGCCAGCAGCTTGGTCAGGGGCGGTTCACCCCTCCACTTT. This gives the protein CASSLVRGGSPLHF. The complete variable domain, with remaining parts taken from reference TRBV5-6 and TRBJ1-6, reads DAGVTQSPTHLIKTRGQQVTLRCSPKSGHDTVSWYQQALGQGPQFIFQYYEEEERQRGNFPDRFSGHQFPNYSSELNVNALLLGDSALYLCASSLVRGGSPLHFGNGTRLTVT.

The rearrangement uses TRBV19 and TRBJ2-7; no firm D call. Germline assignment: CDR1 LNHDA and CDR2 SQIVND (reference sequence). Trimming left V 3 bases short and J 3 bases short, with 12 bases between. CDR3 length: 14 residues. The CDR3 region has the DNA TGTGCCAGTAGTATCGGGTGCTATCACTACGAGCAGTACTTC. Its protein is CASSIGCYHYEQYF. The whole variable domain, remainder taken from reference TRBV19 and TRBJ2-7, is DGGITQSPKYLFRKEGQNVTLSCEQNLNHDAMYWYRQDPGQGLRLIYYSQIVNDFQKGDIAEGYSVSREKKESFPLTVTSAQKNPTAFYLCASSIGCYHYEQYFGPGTRLTVT.

The V call is TRBV7-9, the J call TRBJ2-1; D might be TRBD2 (6 bases). Germline V lookup: CDR1 SEHNR, CDR2 FQNEAQ (reference sequence). CDR3 length: 14 residues. V lost 3 bases and J 9 bases, leaving 15 bases between the germline ends. CDR3 in DNA: TGTGCCAGCAGCTTGGGGACGGGGGTTTTTGAGCAGTTCTTC. Translating it yields CASSLGTGVFEQFF.

This chain connects TRBV6-1 to TRBJ1-2, with D possibly matching TRBD1 (5 bases). This CDR3 is built from 13 residues. V lost 4 bases, J lost 5 bases, and 11 bases lay in between. CDR1 and CDR2 from the germline V gene are MNHNS and SASEGT. The CDR3 bases are TGTGCCAGCAGTGGACAGATTTATTATGGCTACACCTTC. Its protein is CASSGQIYYGYTF.